One and the same sample provided the 19 T cell receptor beta chains below, sequenced in a study of blood T cell repertoires in COVID-19. The method was immunoSEQ multiplex PCR; TCRdb's version includes in-frame clones alone and lacks a portion of them. Among about 480,000 clones listed, around 87% were seen once. What was sequenced was PBMCs or T cells enriched from blood (not recorded which). All receptors come from a middle-aged woman who had recovered from COVID-19.

The rearrangement links TRBV3-1 (or the pseudogene TRBV3-2) to TRBJ1-5; 12 bases are shared with TRBD1. Unmatched junction bases numbered 12, after V lost 9 bases and J lost 0 bases. In germline, CDR1 is LGHDT, CDR2 YNNKEL (reference sequence). This CDR3 has 18 amino acids. CDR3 DNA sequence: TGTGCCAGGGCTTACTCCGGGACAGGGGGCTGTAGCAATCAGCCCCAGCATTTT. This translates into CARAYSGTGGCSNQPQHF.

This clone was counted once. V gene TRBV24-1 combines with J gene TRBJ2-3; TRBD1 might be the D (5 bases). Trimming cost V 5 bases and J 2 bases, with 13 bases left between them. CDR3 length: 15 residues. CDR1 is KGHDR and CDR2 is SFDVKD in the germline V gene. The CDR3 sequence: CATSAGRADTDTQYF. In DNA form, the CDR3 reads TGTGCCACCAGTGCCGGCAGGGCTGACACAGATACGCAGTATTTT.

The rearrangement links TRBV20-1 to TRBJ1-2; no definite D call. V dropped 5 bases and J dropped 3 bases, with 4 bases sitting between them. Germline V gene lookup returns CDR1 DFQATT and CDR2 SNEGSKA (reference sequence). The CDR3 contains 10 residues. The CDR3 spells CSASYYGYTF. The CDR3 DNA is TGCAGTGCTTCTTACTATGGCTACACCTTC.

With respect to this clone: A read error may account for a junction end that differs from germline. The chain couples TRBV13 to TRBJ2-7, with 13 bases identical to TRBD2. Per the germline V gene, CDR1 is PRHDT and CDR2 is FYEKMQ (reference sequence). This CDR3 is built from 14 residues. CDR3 coding DNA: TGTGCCAGCAGCGGACCGGGACTAGCGGGACCCAGGGACTTC. Protein product: CASSGPGLAGPRDF.

This chain uses TRBV7-9 with TRBJ2-7; 9 bases match TRBD1. Germline V lookup: CDR1 SEHNR, CDR2 FQNEAQ (reference sequence). The CDR3 has 15 residues. J was trimmed by 6 bases and V by 4 bases; bases with no gene match: 10. CDR3 coding DNA: TGTGCCAGCAGCTCCGCCGGGACAGGGTTCGGCGAGCAGTACTTC. This sequence encodes CASSSAGTGFGEQYF.

This clone came up once. The chain joins TRBV6-5 to TRBJ1-5; no firm D call. Trimming took off 5 bases at V and 3 bases at J, with 5 bases between the two ends. The CDR3 sequence is 12 residues long. Germline assignment: CDR1 MNHEY and CDR2 SVGAGI. The CDR3, as DNA: TGTGCCAGCAGTCGTATCAATCAGCCCCAGCATTTT. Its protein is CASSRINQPQHF.

V and J are TRBV21-1 and TRBJ1-2. TRBV21-1 is an annotated pseudogene. The CDR3 covers 17 residues. CDR3 amino acids: CASSRGGEICLNYGYTF. The CDR3 nucleotides are TGTGCCAGCAGCCGAGGGGGGGAAATCTGCCTTAACTATGGCTACACCTTC.

The V gene is TRBV20-1, the J gene TRBJ2-7; D gene ambiguous. This CDR3 is 11 amino acids long. CDR1 and CDR2 (germline): DFQATT, SNEGSKA (reference sequence). V was trimmed by 4 bases and J by 4 bases, leaving 8 bases between them. The CDR3 nucleotides are TGCAGTGCTACACAGCTTTACGAGCAGTACTTC. It yields the protein CSATQLYEQYF.

As regards this clone: Other DNA sequences of this sample code for an identical CDR3. As DNA, the CDR3 is TGTGCCAGTAGTATCAGGCAAATCTCTGGAAACACCATATATTTT. Translation: CASSIRQISGNTIYF. This chain joins TRBV19 and TRBJ1-3; no clear D. The V end was cut by 3 bases, the J end by 0 bases, with 9 bases between. The CDR3 is 15 amino acids. Germline CDR1 reads LNHDA; CDR2 reads SQIVND (reference sequence).

The rearrangement joins TRBV7-2 to TRBJ2-1; D is unresolved. The germline V gene has CDR1 SGHTA and CDR2 FQGNSA. The CDR3 consists of 13 residues. Trimming cost V 5 bases and J 4 bases, with 9 bases left between them. The CDR3, as DNA: TGTGCCAGCAGCATCACAGCATACAATGAGCAGTTCTTC. Encoded protein: CASSITAYNEQFF.

The V gene is TRBV6-5, the J gene TRBJ1-2; D is ambiguous. The CDR3 loop spans 11 amino acids. With 6 bases removed from V and 8 bases from J, the gap between germline ends came to 10 bases. CDR1 and CDR2 from the germline V gene are MNHEY and SVGAGI. CDR3 amino acids: CASRQGGGYTF. The CDR3 DNA reads TGTGCCAGCAGGCAAGGAGGCGGCTACACCTTC.

The rearrangement joins TRBV6-1 to TRBJ1-3; 7 positions agree with TRBD1. Germline CDR1 is MNHNS and CDR2 is SASEGT. The CDR3 length is 15 residues. V lost 2 bases, J lost 4 bases, and 5 bases stayed unmatched. DNA for the CDR3: TGTGCCAGCAGTGAAATAGGGACAGCAGGAAACACCATATATTTT. Amino acids: CASSEIGTAGNTIYF.

The chain is built from TRBV5-1 and TRBJ2-2; TRBD2 is a possible D gene (5 bases). Germline values: CDR1 SGHRS, CDR2 YFSETQ. Trimming removed 0 bases at V and 6 bases at J, with 9 bases between. The CDR3 spans 14 residues. The CDR3: CASSLVRESGELFF. CDR3 DNA sequence: TGCGCCAGCAGCTTGGTTAGGGAGTCCGGGGAGCTGTTTTTT.

The chain has TRBV11-3 and TRBJ1-1; 11 bases match TRBD1. This CDR3 has 18 residues. Germline V CDR1 and CDR2: SGHNT, YENEEA. V lost 1 base to trimming and J lost 5 bases; unmatched junction nucleotides: 12. The CDR3 sequence is CASSLGADRGPRETEAFF. The CDR3 DNA sequence: TGTGCCAGCAGCTTAGGGGCGGACAGGGGGCCTCGTGAAACTGAAGCTTTCTTT.

V gene TRBV6-2 or TRBV6-3 combines with J gene TRBJ1-2; the match to TRBD1 covers 11 bases. CDR3 length: 16 residues. Germline CDR1 reads MNHEY; CDR2 reads SVGEGT. Losses at the gene ends were 0 bases for V and 3 bases for J; bases not matched to a gene: 3. The chain's CDR3 is CASSYSSGQGDYGYTF. CDR3 nucleotide sequence: TGTGCCAGCAGTTACTCCTCGGGACAGGGGGACTATGGCTACACCTTC.

With regard to this clone: The identical CDR3 is also encoded by other nucleotide sequences in the sample. This sequence joins TRBV7-9 and TRBJ1-5; TRBD1 matches at 11 bases. The CDR3 runs to 14 residues. The V gene's germline CDR1 is SEHNR and CDR2 FQNEAQ (reference sequence). The J segment lost 10 bases and the V segment lost 6 bases, leaving 8 bases of the junction unmatched. The CDR3 nucleotides read TGTGCCAGCAGTACCGGGACAGGGGGGGGTCCCCAGCATTTT. It is translated as CASSTGTGGGPQHF.

V is TRBV27 and J is TRBJ2-1; 10 nucleotides agree with TRBD1. Per germline, CDR1 MNHEY and CDR2 SMNVEV (reference sequence). The V and J ends lost 5 bases and 2 bases, in that order; junction bases with no gene match: 9. This CDR3 contains 17 residues. The CDR3 reads CASSLPAGTGAYNEQFF. The CDR3, as DNA: TGTGCCAGCAGTCTCCCCGCTGGGACAGGGGCCTACAATGAGCAGTTCTTC.

This chain connects TRBV15 to TRBJ2-4; tentatively, D is TRBD2 (6 bases). V was trimmed by 2 bases and J by 0 bases, leaving 17 bases between them. The length of the CDR3 is 18 residues. Germline V gene sequence: CDR1 LNHNV, CDR2 YYDKDF (reference sequence). DNA for the CDR3: TGTGCCACCAGCAGAACCCGGGAGAATTTGATAGCCAAAAACATTCAGTACTTC. Translating it yields CATSRTRENLIAKNIQYF.

This rearrangement joins TRBV4-3 to TRBJ1-2, with D hard to call. The CDR3 sequence is 13 residues long. The germline gives CDR1 LGHNA, CDR2 YSLEER. V was clipped by 4 bases and J by 1 base, with 7 bases between them. In DNA form, the CDR3 reads TGCGCCAGCAGCCTGAGGGATAACTATGGCTACACCTTC. It is translated as CASSLRDNYGYTF.